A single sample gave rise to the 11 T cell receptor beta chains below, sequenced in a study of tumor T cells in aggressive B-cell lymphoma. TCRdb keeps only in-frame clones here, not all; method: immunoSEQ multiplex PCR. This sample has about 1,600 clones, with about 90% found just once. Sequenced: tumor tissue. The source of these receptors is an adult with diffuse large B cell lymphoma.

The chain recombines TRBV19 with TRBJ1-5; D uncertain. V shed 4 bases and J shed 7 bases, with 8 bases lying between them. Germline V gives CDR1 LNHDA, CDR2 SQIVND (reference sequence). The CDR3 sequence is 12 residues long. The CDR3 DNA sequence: TGTGCCAGTAGTACCCACAGCCAGCCCCAGCATTTT. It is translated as CASSTHSQPQHF.

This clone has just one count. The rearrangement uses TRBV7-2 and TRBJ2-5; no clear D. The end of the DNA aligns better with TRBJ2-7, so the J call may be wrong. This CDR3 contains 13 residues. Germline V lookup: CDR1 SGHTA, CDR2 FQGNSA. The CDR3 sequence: CASSFGPSYEQYF. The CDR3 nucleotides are TGTGCCAGCAGCTTCGGTCCCTCCTACGAGCAGTACTTC.

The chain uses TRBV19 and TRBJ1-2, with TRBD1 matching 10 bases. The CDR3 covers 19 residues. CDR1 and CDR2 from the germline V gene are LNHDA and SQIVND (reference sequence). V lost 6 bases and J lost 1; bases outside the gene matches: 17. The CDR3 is CASSPGQGFLNPLNYGYTF. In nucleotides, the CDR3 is TGTGCCAGTAGCCCGGGACAGGGGTTCCTTAACCCCCTTAACTATGGCTACACCTTC.

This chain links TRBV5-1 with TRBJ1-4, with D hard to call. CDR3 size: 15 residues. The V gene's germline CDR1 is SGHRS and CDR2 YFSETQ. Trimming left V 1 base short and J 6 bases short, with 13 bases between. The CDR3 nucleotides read TGCGCCAGCAGCTTGAAGTCGCCGACTGATGAAAAACTGTTTTTT. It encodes CASSLKSPTDEKLFF.

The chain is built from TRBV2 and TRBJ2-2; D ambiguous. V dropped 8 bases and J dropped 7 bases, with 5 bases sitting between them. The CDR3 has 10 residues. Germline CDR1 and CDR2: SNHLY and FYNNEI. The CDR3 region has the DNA TGTGCCAGCGCAGTCGGGGAGCTGTTTTTT. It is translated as CASAVGELFF.

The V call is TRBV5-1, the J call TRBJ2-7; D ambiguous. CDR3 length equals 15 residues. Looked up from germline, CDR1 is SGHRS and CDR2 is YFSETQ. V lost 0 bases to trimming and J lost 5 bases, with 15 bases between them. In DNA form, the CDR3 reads TGCGCCAGCAGCTTGGAGCATCGCGGTTATGACGAGCAGTACTTC. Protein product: CASSLEHRGYDEQYF.

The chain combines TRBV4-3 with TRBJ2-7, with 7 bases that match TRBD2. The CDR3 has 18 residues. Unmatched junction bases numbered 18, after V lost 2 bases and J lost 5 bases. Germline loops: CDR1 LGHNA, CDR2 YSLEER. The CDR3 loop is CASSQFERGAGAEHEQYF. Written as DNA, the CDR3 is TGCGCCAGCAGCCAATTCGAGAGGGGCGCGGGAGCGGAGCACGAGCAGTACTTC.

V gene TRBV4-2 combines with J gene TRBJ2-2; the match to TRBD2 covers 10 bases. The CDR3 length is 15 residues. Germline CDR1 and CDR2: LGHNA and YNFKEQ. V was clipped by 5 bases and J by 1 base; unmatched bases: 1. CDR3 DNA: TGTGCCAGCAGCGCTAGCGGGAGGAACACCGGGGAGCTGTTTTTT. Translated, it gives CASSASGRNTGELFF.

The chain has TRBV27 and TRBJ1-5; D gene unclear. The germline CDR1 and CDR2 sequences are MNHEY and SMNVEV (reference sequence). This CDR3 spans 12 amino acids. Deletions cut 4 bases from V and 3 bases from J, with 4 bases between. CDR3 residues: CASSSYNQPQHF. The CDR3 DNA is TGTGCCAGCAGTTCCTACAATCAGCCCCAGCATTTT.

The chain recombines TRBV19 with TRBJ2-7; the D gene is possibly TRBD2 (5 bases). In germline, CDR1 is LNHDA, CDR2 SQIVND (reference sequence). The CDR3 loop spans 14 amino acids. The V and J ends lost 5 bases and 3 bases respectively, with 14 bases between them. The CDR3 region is CASSEAGWDYEQYF. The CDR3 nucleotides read TGTGCCAGTAGTGAGGCGGGCTGGGACTACGAGCAGTACTTC.

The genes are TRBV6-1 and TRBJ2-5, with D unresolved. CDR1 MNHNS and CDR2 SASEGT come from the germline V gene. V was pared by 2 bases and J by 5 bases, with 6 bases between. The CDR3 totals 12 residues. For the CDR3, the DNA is TGTGCCAGCAGTGAACGAAGCGAGACCCAGTACTTC. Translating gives CASSERSETQYF.